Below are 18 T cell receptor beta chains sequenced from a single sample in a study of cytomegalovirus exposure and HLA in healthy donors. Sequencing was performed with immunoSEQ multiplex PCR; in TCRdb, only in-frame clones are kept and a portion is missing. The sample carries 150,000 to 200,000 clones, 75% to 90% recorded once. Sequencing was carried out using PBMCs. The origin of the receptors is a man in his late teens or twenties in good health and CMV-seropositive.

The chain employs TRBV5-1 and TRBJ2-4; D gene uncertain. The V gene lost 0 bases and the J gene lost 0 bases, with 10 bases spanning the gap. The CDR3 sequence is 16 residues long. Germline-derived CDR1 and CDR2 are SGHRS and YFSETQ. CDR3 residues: CASSLGFAVAKNIQYF. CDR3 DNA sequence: TGCGCCAGCAGCTTGGGCTTCGCGGTAGCCAAAAACATTCAGTACTTC.

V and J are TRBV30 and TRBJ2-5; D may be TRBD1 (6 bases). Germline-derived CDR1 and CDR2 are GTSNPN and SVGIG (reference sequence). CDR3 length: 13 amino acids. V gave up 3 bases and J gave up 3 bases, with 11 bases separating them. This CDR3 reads CAWRFKGEETQYF. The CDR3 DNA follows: TGTGCCTGGAGGTTCAAGGGGGAAGAGACCCAGTACTTC.

CDR3 protein: CASRPQGSETQYF. The CDR3 DNA reads TGTGCCAGCCGACCCCAGGGCTCAGAGACCCAGTACTTC. This chain links TRBV28 with TRBJ2-5; a possible D gene is TRBD1 (5 bases). CDR3 length equals 13 residues. Trimming removed 8 bases at V and 4 bases at J, with 14 bases between. Per germline, CDR1 MDHEN and CDR2 SYDVKM.

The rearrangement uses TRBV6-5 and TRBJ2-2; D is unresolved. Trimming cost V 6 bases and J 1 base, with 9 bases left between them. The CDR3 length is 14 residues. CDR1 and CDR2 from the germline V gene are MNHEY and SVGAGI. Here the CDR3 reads CASRSSMNTGELFF. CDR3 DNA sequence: TGTGCCAGCAGATCATCTATGAACACCGGGGAGCTGTTTTTT.

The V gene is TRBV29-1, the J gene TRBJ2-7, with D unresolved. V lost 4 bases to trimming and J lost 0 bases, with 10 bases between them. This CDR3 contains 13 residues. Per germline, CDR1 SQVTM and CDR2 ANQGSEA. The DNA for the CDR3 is TGCAGCGTTGCCCAACTACCCTCCTACGAGCAGTACTTC. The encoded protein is CSVAQLPSYEQYF.

The CDR3 here is CASSLPTVRTEAFF. The CDR3 nucleotides read TGTGCCAGCAGTTTGCCTACCGTTAGAACTGAAGCTTTCTTT. V and J are TRBV28 and TRBJ1-1; D unresolved. Trimming stripped 3 bases from V and 5 bases from J, with 13 bases between. Per the germline V gene, CDR1 is MDHEN and CDR2 is SYDVKM. This CDR3 is 14 amino acids long.

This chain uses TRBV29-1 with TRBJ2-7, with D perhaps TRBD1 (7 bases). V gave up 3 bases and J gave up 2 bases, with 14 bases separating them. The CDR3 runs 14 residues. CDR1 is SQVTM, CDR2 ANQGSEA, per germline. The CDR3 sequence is CSVESGDSTYEQYF. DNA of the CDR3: TGCAGCGTTGAGTCGGGGGACAGTACCTACGAGCAGTACTTC.

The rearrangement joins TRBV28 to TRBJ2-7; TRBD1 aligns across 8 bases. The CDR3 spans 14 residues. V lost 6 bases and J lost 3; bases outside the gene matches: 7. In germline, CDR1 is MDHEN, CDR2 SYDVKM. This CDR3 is CASRQQGGFYEQYF. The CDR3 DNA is TGTGCCAGCAGGCAACAGGGGGGATTCTACGAGCAGTACTTC.

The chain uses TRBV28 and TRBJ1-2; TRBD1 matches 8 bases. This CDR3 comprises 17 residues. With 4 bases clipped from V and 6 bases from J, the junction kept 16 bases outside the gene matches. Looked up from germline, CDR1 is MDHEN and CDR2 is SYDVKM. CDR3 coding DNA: TGTGCCAGCAGTTCCCGTTACAGGGGGTCCGCTCTTGATGGCTACACCTTC. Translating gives CASSSRYRGSALDGYTF.

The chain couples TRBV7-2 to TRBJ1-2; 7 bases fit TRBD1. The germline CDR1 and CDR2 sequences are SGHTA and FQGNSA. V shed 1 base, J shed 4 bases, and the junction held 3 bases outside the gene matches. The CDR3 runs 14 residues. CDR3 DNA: TGTGCCAGCAGCTTAGACAGGGGCGGCTATGGCTACACCTTC. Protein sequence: CASSLDRGGYGYTF.

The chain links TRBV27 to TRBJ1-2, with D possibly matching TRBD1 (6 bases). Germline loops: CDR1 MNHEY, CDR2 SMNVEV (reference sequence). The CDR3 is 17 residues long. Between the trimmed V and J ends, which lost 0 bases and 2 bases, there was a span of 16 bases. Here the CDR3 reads CASSLSLQGSLNYGYTF. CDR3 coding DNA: TGTGCCAGCAGTTTATCTTTACAGGGCAGTTTAAACTATGGCTACACCTTC.

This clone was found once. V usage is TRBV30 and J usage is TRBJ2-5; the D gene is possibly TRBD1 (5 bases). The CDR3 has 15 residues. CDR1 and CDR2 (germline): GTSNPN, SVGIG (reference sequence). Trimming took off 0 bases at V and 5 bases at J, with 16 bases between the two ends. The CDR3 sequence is CAWSVSRTIVETQYF. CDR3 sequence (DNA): TGTGCCTGGAGTGTATCACGGACAATCGTCGAGACCCAGTACTTC.

The CDR3 DNA is TGTGCCAGCAGTTACGACAGGGATAACTACAATGAGCAGTTCTTC. Translating it yields CASSYDRDNYNEQFF. This chain uses TRBV6-5 with TRBJ2-1; 7 nucleotides align to TRBD1. This CDR3 region has 15 residues. In germline, CDR1 is MNHEY, CDR2 SVGAGI. J gave up 3 bases and V 2 bases, and 4 bases lay outside the gene matches.

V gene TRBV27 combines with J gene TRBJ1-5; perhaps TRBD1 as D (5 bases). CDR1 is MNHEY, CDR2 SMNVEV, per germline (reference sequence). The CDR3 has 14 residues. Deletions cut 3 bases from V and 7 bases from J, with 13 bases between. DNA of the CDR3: TGTGCCAGCAGTTTGAGCAGGGTCGAACAGCCCCAGCATTTT. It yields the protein CASSLSRVEQPQHF.

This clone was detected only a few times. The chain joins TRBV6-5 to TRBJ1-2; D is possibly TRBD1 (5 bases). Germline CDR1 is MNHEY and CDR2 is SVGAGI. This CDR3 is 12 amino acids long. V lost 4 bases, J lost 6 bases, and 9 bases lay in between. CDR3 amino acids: CASSSRGNGYTF. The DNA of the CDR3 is TGTGCCAGCAGTTCCCGGGGGAATGGCTACACCTTC.

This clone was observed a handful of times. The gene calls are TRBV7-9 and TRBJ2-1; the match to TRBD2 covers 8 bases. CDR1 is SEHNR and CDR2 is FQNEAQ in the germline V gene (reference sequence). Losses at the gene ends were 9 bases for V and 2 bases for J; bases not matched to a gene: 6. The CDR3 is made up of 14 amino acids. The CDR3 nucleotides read TGTGCCAGTCTCTTAGCGGGAACCTACAATGAGCAGTTCTTC. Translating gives CASLLAGTYNEQFF.

The CDR3 DNA sequence: TGTGCCAGCAGCCCAGGACTAGCGGGAGTAAGCGAGACCCAGTACTTC. The encoded protein is CASSPGLAGVSETQYF. The genes are TRBV5-4 and TRBJ2-5; 13 bases align to TRBD2. V lost 4 bases and J lost 5; bases outside the gene matches: 8. The CDR3 length is 16 residues. CDR1 SGHNT and CDR2 YYREEE come from the germline V gene (reference sequence).

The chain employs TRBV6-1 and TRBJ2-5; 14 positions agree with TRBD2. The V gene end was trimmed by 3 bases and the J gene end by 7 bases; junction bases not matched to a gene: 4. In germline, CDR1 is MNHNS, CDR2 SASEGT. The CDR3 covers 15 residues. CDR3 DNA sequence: TGTGCCAGCAGTGAGTCCGGGACTAGCGGGAGGACCCAGTACTTC. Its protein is CASSESGTSGRTQYF.